The sequence of this TCR beta chain was determined in a study of lymphopenia after photon versus proton radiotherapy. CDR1 is SEHNR, CDR2 FQNEAQ, per germline (reference sequence). V dropped 2 bases and J dropped 9 bases, with 20 bases sitting between them. This CDR3 has 16 amino acids. Measured with immunoSEQ multiplex PCR; TCRdb has only the in-frame clones, and not every one. The profile covers about 58,000 clones, with around 84% appearing a single time and about 1.9% taken by the ten largest. The chain carries TRBV7-9 and TRBJ2-1, with a tentative D call TRBD1 (5 bases). The sequence came from a man in his sixties with pancreatic cancer. Material: peripheral blood, obtained from a patient treated with proton-based radiotherapy. CDR3 sequence (DNA): TGTGCCAGCAGCTTAATTGGACATTCAATAGGCAGTGAGCAGTTCTTC. This gives the protein CASSLIGHSIGSEQFF.